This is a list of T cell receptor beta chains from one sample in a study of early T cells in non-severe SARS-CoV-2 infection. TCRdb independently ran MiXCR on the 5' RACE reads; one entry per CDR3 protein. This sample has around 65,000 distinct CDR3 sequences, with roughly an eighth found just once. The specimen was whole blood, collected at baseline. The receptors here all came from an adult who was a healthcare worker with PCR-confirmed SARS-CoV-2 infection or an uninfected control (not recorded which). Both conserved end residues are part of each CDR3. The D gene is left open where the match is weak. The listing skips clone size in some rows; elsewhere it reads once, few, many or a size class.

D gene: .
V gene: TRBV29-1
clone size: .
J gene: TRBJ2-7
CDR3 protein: CSVEAGDPSYEQYF
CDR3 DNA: TGCAGCGTTGAAGCAGGGGACCCCTCCTACGAGCAGTACTTC

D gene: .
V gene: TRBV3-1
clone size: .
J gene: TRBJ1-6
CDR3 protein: CASRFQGTYNSPLHF
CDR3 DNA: TGTGCCAGCAGGTTCCAGGGGACCTATAATTCACCCCTCCACTTT

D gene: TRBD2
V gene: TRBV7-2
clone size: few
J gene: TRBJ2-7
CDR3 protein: CASSYSGGPTYEQYF
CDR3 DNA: TGTGCCAGCAGCTATAGCGGGGGCCCCACCTACGAGCAGTACTTC

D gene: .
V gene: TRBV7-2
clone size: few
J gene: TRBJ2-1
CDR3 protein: CASKGTPSYNEQFF
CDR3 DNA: TGTGCCAGCAAGGGGACACCCTCCTACAATGAGCAGTTCTTC

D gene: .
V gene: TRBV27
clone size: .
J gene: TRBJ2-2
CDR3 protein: CASSSGTGELFF
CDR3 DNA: TGTGCCAGCAGTTCTGGAACCGGGGAGCTGTTTTTT

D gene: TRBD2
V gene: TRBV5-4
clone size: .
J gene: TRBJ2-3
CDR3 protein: CASSLTSGVTTDTQYF
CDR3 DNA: TGTGCCAGCAGCTTAACTAGCGGGGTGACCACAGATACGCAGTATTTT

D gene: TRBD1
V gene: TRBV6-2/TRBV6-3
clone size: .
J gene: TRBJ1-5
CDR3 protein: CASSYAPDRRNQPQHF
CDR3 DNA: TGTGCCAGCAGTTACGCCCCGGACAGGAGAAATCAGCCCCAGCATTTT

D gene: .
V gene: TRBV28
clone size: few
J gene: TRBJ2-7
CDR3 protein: CASSSFKDRSYEQYF
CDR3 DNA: TGTGCCAGCAGTTCCTTTAAAGACAGATCCTACGAGCAGTACTTC

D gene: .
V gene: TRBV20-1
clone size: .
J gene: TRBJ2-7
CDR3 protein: CSASQGDRHEQYF
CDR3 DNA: TGCAGTGCTAGTCAAGGGGATCGACACGAGCAGTACTTC

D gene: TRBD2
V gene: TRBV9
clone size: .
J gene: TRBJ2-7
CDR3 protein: CASSGRLAGSPVYEQYF
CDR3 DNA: TGTGCCAGCAGCGGACGACTAGCGGGTTCTCCGGTATACGAGCAGTACTTC

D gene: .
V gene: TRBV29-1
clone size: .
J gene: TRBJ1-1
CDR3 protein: CSVVVGVNTEAFF
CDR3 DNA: TGCAGCGTTGTAGTAGGGGTGAACACTGAAGCTTTCTTT